The 27 T cell receptor beta chains presented below share a single source sample, sequenced in a study of blood T cell repertoires in COVID-19. Sequencing used immunoSEQ multiplex PCR; TCRdb keeps in-frame clones, though not all of them. The table has about 110,000 clones, about 87% seen once. Sequences were obtained from peripheral blood. Every receptor here comes from a human donor in a cohort sampled during active COVID-19.

V gene TRBV5-1 combines with J gene TRBJ1-1, with 9 bases aligning to TRBD1. V lost 4 bases to trimming and J lost 1 base; unmatched junction nucleotides: 5. This CDR3 region has 15 residues. Germline CDR1 SGHRS, CDR2 YFSETQ. The CDR3 DNA is TGCGCCAGCAGCAGCCAGGGACAGGGGAACACTGAAGCTTTCTTT. This codes for CASSSQGQGNTEAFF.

This clone was recorded only once. The chain combines TRBV15 with TRBJ2-7; perhaps TRBD1 as D (5 bases). Germline V gene sequence: CDR1 LNHNV, CDR2 YYDKDF (reference sequence). The CDR3 sequence is 14 residues long. V was pared by 1 base and J by 1 base, with 8 bases between. This CDR3 is CATSRGDSSYEQYF. Written as DNA, the CDR3 is TGTGCCACCAGCAGAGGCGACAGTTCCTACGAGCAGTACTTC.

This chain links TRBV24-1 with TRBJ2-3; D is uncertain. Germline values: CDR1 KGHDR, CDR2 SFDVKD. This CDR3 comprises 12 residues. V was shortened by 9 bases and J by 0 bases, with 6 bases between the two germline ends. The CDR3 coding sequence is TGTGCCACCTCCTCCAGCACAGATACGCAGTATTTT. Its translation is CATSSSTDTQYF.

CDR3 bases: TGTGCCAGCAGCTTCTTCGTACTAGCGGGGGCCAGTGGGACCCAGTACTTC. It translates to CASSFFVLAGASGTQYF. V is TRBV5-4 and J is TRBJ2-5, with 11 positions matching TRBD2. Losses at the gene ends were 2 bases for V and 7 bases for J; bases not matched to a gene: 13. Germline assignment: CDR1 SGHNT and CDR2 YYREEE (reference sequence). CDR3 length: 17 amino acids.

This clone was seen only once. This chain links TRBV9 with TRBJ2-3, with 7 bases aligning to TRBD2. There are 16 residues in the CDR3. The germline CDR1 and CDR2 sequences are SGDLS and YYNGEE. With 4 bases clipped from V and 1 base from J, the junction kept 9 bases outside the gene matches. The CDR3: CASSPGGGRGTDTQYF. In DNA, the CDR3 is TGTGCCAGCAGCCCTGGCGGGGGTCGGGGCACAGATACGCAGTATTTT.

The J gene is TRBJ2-2, the V gene TRBV28; 7 nucleotides align to TRBD2. Germline CDR1 is MDHEN and CDR2 is SYDVKM. The CDR3 is 13 amino acids. The V segment lost 8 bases and the J segment 4 bases; nucleotides outside the gene matches: 4. The CDR3 DNA is TGTGCCAGCGCCGGGACTACCACCGGGGAGCTGTTTTTT. Amino acid sequence: CASAGTTTGELFF.

The chain combines TRBV28 with TRBJ2-2, with a tentative D call TRBD2 (5 bases). Trimming left V 6 bases short and J 3 bases short, with 14 bases between. The CDR3 covers 15 residues. From germline, CDR1 is MDHEN and CDR2 SYDVKM. CDR3 nucleotide sequence: TGTGCCAGCAGGGCGGGCGCGCCCTACACCGGGGAGCTGTTTTTT. Its translation: CASRAGAPYTGELFF.

The chain carries TRBV6-2 or TRBV6-3 and TRBJ1-2; perhaps TRBD1 as D (5 bases). V was pared by 1 base and J by 7 bases, with 13 bases between. CDR3 length equals 14 residues. CDR1 is MNHEY and CDR2 is SVGEGT in the germline V gene. CDR3 DNA: TGTGCCAGCAGTTACTTACCAAGGACAAGTGGCTACACCTTC. Its protein is CASSYLPRTSGYTF.

The chain recombines TRBV5-1 with TRBJ1-1; D call uncertain. CDR3 length equals 15 residues. The germline V gene encodes CDR1 SGHRS and CDR2 YFSETQ. With 2 bases removed from V and 2 bases from J, the gap between germline ends came to 13 bases. The chain's CDR3 is CASSFQAGLNTEAFF. DNA of the CDR3: TGCGCCAGCAGCTTTCAGGCAGGCCTTAACACTGAAGCTTTCTTT. The variable domain in full, with the rest retrieved from reference TRBV5-1 and TRBJ1-1, is KAGVTQTPRYLIKTRGQQVTLSCSPISGHRSVSWYQQTPGQGLQFLFEYFSETQRNKGNFPGRFSGRQFSNSRSEMNVSTLELGDSALYLCASSFQAGLNTEAFFGQGTRLTVV.

The J gene is TRBJ2-1, the V gene TRBV7-2; 8 bases agree with TRBD2. Trimming took 5 bases from V and 7 from J; bases not matched to a gene: 7. The CDR3 extends over 14 amino acids. CDR1 and CDR2 from the germline V gene are SGHTA and FQGNSA. The CDR3 DNA is TGTGCCAGCAGCCGCCAAGCGGGAGTGAATGAGCAGTTCTTC. It encodes CASSRQAGVNEQFF.

This clone was seen more than once but under ten times. The J gene is TRBJ1-1, the V gene TRBV28; possibly TRBD1 for D (6 bases). V lost 2 bases and J lost 4, with 17 bases in between. From germline, CDR1 is MDHEN and CDR2 SYDVKM. This CDR3 region has 16 residues. In nucleotides, the CDR3 is TGTGCCAGCAGTTTAGGCAGGGGCCCGGAAGGCACTGAAGCTTTCTTT. Encoded protein: CASSLGRGPEGTEAFF.

The rearrangement links TRBV4-2 to TRBJ2-3; 8 nucleotides agree with TRBD2. CDR3 length equals 16 residues. Germline CDR1 is LGHNA and CDR2 is YNFKEQ. Trimming at V came to 2 bases and at J to 0 bases, leaving 4 bases not matched to a gene. The CDR3 is CASSQTAGGSTDTQYF. The CDR3 nucleotides read TGTGCCAGCAGCCAAACTGCGGGAGGCAGCACAGATACGCAGTATTTT.

The chain carries TRBV6-2 or TRBV6-3 and TRBJ2-7; 14 bases match TRBD2. Trimming at V came to 5 bases and at J to 1 base, leaving 16 bases not matched to a gene. CDR1 and CDR2 (germline): MNHEY, SVGEGT. There are 20 residues in the CDR3. This CDR3 is CASSILGPGTSGSRSYEQYF. The DNA for the CDR3 is TGTGCCAGCAGTATCCTGGGGCCTGGGACTAGCGGGAGTAGGTCCTACGAGCAGTACTTC.

V usage is TRBV6-6 and J usage is TRBJ2-1, with a possible D match to TRBD2 (7 bases). The CDR3 has 14 amino acids. Looked up from germline, CDR1 is MNHNY and CDR2 is SVGAGI (reference sequence). With 3 bases removed from V and 7 bases from J, the gap between germline ends came to 13 bases. DNA of the CDR3: TGTGCCAGCAGTTATAAGGGGAGGGGGAATGAGCAGTTCTTC. Encoded protein: CASSYKGRGNEQFF.

This sequence joins TRBV7-2 and TRBJ1-2; TRBD1 agrees at 7 bases. This CDR3 is 18 amino acids long. Germline CDR1 and CDR2: SGHTA and FQGNSA. V lost 1 base and J lost 4; bases outside the gene matches: 15. CDR3: CASSLDGGGRSRLYGYTF. Written as DNA, the CDR3 is TGTGCCAGCAGCTTAGATGGAGGGGGCCGTTCCCGCCTCTATGGCTACACCTTC.

The chain combines TRBV10-3 with TRBJ2-2; 9 nucleotides line up with TRBD2. This CDR3 is built from 17 residues. Germline V gene sequence: CDR1 ENHRY, CDR2 SYGVKD. Trimming took 0 bases from V and 4 from J; bases not matched to a gene: 6. The chain's CDR3 is CAISESVGGGATGELFF. CDR3 DNA sequence: TGTGCCATCAGTGAGTCTGTCGGCGGGGGGGCCACCGGGGAGCTGTTTTTT.

The chain joins TRBV27 to TRBJ2-3, with TRBD2 matching over 12 bases. This CDR3 spans 15 amino acids. The germline V gene encodes CDR1 MNHEY and CDR2 SMNVEV (reference sequence). V lost 5 bases, J lost 5 bases, and 5 bases stayed unmatched. The DNA of the CDR3 is TGTGCCAGCAGTCCCCGACTAGCGGGAGTAGATACGCAGTATTTT. It translates to CASSPRLAGVDTQYF.

In this sample, this clone turned up once. The genes are TRBV27 and TRBJ2-7; TRBD1 agrees at 7 bases. CDR3 size: 14 residues. Germline loops: CDR1 MNHEY, CDR2 SMNVEV (reference sequence). Losses at the gene ends were 4 bases for V and 3 bases for J; bases not matched to a gene: 6. In DNA form, the CDR3 reads TGTGCCAGCAGTTCGACAGGGAAGTACTACGAGCAGTACTTC. As protein: CASSSTGKYYEQYF.

The rearrangement joins TRBV27 to TRBJ2-4, with a possible D match to TRBD2 (6 bases). CDR1 and CDR2 from the germline V gene are MNHEY and SMNVEV (reference sequence). The CDR3 covers 18 residues. V was clipped by 5 bases and J by 1 base, with 21 bases between them. CDR3 loop: CASSPMGGLPRAKNIQYF. CDR3 in DNA: TGTGCCAGCAGTCCCATGGGAGGACTCCCAAGGGCCAAAAACATTCAGTACTTC.

This chain links TRBV5-4 with TRBJ1-6, with D perhaps matching TRBD1 (5 bases). Germline V CDR1 and CDR2: SGHNT, YYREEE (reference sequence). The ends were cut back, 4 bases at V and 5 bases at J, with 13 bases in the middle. The CDR3 length is 15 residues. The CDR3 coding sequence is TGTGCCAGCAGCGCCACGACAGAGAATAATTCACCCCTCCACTTT. Its protein is CASSATTENNSPLHF.

V gene TRBV12-3 or TRBV12-4 combines with J gene TRBJ2-1, with 7 bases lining up with TRBD2. The CDR3 has 11 residues. With 2 bases clipped from V and 15 bases from J, the junction kept 4 bases outside the gene matches. The CDR3 sequence: CASSLRRESFF. The CDR3 DNA reads as TGTGCCAGCAGTTTACGGCGGGAGTCGTTCTTC.

This rearrangement joins TRBV29-1 to TRBJ2-2, with 7 positions matching TRBD2. V shed 6 bases and J 4 bases; nucleotides not matched to a gene: 2. The CDR3 sequence is 12 residues long. Germline-derived CDR1 and CDR2 are SQVTM and ANQGSEA. CDR3 nucleotide sequence: TGCAGCGTGGGACTACCCACCGGGGAGCTGTTTTTT. This translates into CSVGLPTGELFF.

CDR3 protein: CASSPQGVRNNSPLHF. The CDR3 coding sequence is TGTGCCAGCAGTCCACAGGGGGTCAGGAATAATTCACCCCTCCACTTT. V usage is TRBV2 and J usage is TRBJ1-6; TRBD1 matches 8 bases. The CDR3 covers 16 residues. Trimming cost V 5 bases and J 5 bases; bases outside gene matches: 8. The germline CDR1 and CDR2 sequences are SNHLY and FYNNEI. Looking up the rest from reference TRBV2 and TRBJ1-6 gives the full variable domain: EPEVTQTPSHQVTQMGQEVILRCVPISNHLYFYWYRQILGQKVEFLVSFYNNEISEKSEIFDDQFSVERPDGSNFTLKIRSTKLEDSAMYFCASSPQGVRNNSPLHFGNGTRLTVT.

The rearrangement joins TRBV6-4 to TRBJ2-1; D unclear. Trimming cost V 3 bases and J 2 bases, with 11 bases left between them. CDR1 MRHNA and CDR2 SNTAGT come from the germline V gene. CDR3 length equals 15 residues. In DNA form, the CDR3 reads TGTGCCAGCAGTGAGCGAGCGACGACCTACAATGAGCAGTTCTTC. Amino acids: CASSERATTYNEQFF.

This clone was observed once. The junction shows a germline mismatch at one end, possibly a read error. The gene calls are TRBV7-7 and TRBJ2-2, with 14 bases that match TRBD2. CDR1 is SSHAT, CDR2 FNYEAQ, per germline (reference sequence). The CDR3 consists of 16 residues. The CDR3: CASSFRLAGGPGELFF. In nucleotides, the CDR3 is TGTGCTAGCAGTTTCCGACTAGCGGGGGGGCCCGGGGAGCTGTTTTTT.

There are a few counts of this clone. Other DNA variants within this sample encode the same CDR3. The chain combines TRBV10-3 with TRBJ2-7; 7 nucleotides match TRBD1. With 2 bases clipped from V and 5 bases from J, the junction kept 3 bases outside the gene matches. There are 13 residues in the CDR3. Germline CDR1 reads ENHRY; CDR2 reads SYGVKD. Written as DNA, the CDR3 is TGTGCCATCAGTGAGAGAGGACAGGACGAGCAGTACTTC. It encodes CAISERGQDEQYF.

This rearrangement joins TRBV19 to TRBJ2-1; 8 bases map to TRBD1. CDR1 and CDR2 from the germline V gene are LNHDA and SQIVND (reference sequence). The CDR3 consists of 15 residues. V lost 1 base, J lost 9 bases, and 8 bases stayed unmatched. CDR3 loop: CASSIGDRSTTEQFF. The CDR3 DNA reads as TGTGCCAGTAGTATAGGGGACAGGAGTACTACTGAGCAGTTCTTC.